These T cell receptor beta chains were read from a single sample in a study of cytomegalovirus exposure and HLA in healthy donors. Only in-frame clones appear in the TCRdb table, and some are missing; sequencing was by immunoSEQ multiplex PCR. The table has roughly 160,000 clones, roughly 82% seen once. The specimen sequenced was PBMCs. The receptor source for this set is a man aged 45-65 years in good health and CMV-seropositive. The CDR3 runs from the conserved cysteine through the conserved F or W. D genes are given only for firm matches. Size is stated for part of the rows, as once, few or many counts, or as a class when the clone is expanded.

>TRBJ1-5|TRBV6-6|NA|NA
CASSHEGQRNQPQHF
TGTGCCAGCAGTCACGAAGGACAGCGCAATCAGCCCCAGCATTTT
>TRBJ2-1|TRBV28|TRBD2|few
CASSLLLAVYNEQFF
TGTGCCAGCAGTTTATTGCTAGCGGTCTACAATGAGCAGTTCTTC
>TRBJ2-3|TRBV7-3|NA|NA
CASSSYSSTDTQYF
TGTGCCAGCAGCTCGTACTCTAGCACAGATACGCAGTATTTT
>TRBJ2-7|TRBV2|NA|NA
CASSAETVFYEQYF
TGTGCCAGCAGTGCTGAGACAGTTTTCTACGAGCAGTACTTC
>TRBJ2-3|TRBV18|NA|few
CASSPRPGDTQYF
TGTGCCAGCTCACCGCGCCCAGGCGATACGCAGTATTTT
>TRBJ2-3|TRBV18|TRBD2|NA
CASSRDKAGGITDTQYF
TGTGCCAGCTCACGAGACAAAGCGGGGGGGATCACAGATACGCAGTATTTT
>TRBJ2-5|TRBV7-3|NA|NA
CASSLGVTQGETQYF
TGTGCCAGCAGCTTAGGGGTCACCCAGGGGGAGACCCAGTACTTC
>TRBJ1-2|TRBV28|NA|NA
CASSIRVNGYTF
TGTGCCAGCAGTATCAGGGTTAATGGCTACACCTTC
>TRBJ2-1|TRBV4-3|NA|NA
CASSQDPGNEQFF
TGCGCCAGCAGCCAAGACCCCGGTAATGAGCAGTTCTTC
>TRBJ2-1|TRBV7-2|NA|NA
CASSPGAGARKFF
TGTGCCAGCAGCCCCGGGGCAGGGGCCCGTAAGTTCTTC
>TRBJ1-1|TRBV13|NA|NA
CASSRRRNTEAFF
TGTGCCAGCAGCCGGCGGAGGAACACTGAAGCTTTCTTT
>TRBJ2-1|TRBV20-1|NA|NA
CSAPVESEQFF
TGCAGTGCTCCCGTGGAGAGTGAGCAGTTCTTC